Detailed here is one T cell receptor (beta chain). This CDR3 is also generated by other DNA sequences in the sample. These data come from a study of shared clonotypes between healthy human individuals. TCRdb's copy holds only in-frame clones and misses some; the assay was immunoSEQ multiplex PCR. This table has 1,500,000 or so clones, approximately 98.5% appearing once. The V and J ends lost 2 bases and 8 bases respectively, with 10 bases between them. This CDR3 region has 13 residues. Germline V CDR1 and CDR2: SGDLS, YYNGEE. The material sequenced was naive CD4+ T cells sorted from blood. Subset described: CD45RA+ positively selected. The source is a man between 25 and 39 years old in good health. This rearrangement joins TRBV9 to TRBJ1-4, with TRBD1 as a possible D gene (5 bases). The CDR3, as DNA: TGTGCCAGCAGCGTGGGGACGGTAGAAAAACTGTTTTTT. Translating gives CASSVGTVEKLFF.